This T cell receptor beta chain was captured in a study of T-cell reconstitution after alpha-beta-depleted transplantation in children. General observations from the study: Surviving recipient T cells and thymic progenitors produced the high day-60 TCRbeta diversity seen in some patients. One year after transplant, T-cell counts and diversity came mostly from newly produced T cells. The origin of alpha-beta T cells about two months after transplant was reportedly several hundred expanded graft clones.

The CDR3 extends over 15 amino acids. CDR1 is MNHNS and CDR2 is SASEGT in the germline V gene. Trimming took off 3 bases at V and 10 bases at J, with 19 bases between the two ends. A TCRbeta library incorporating unique molecular identifiers was prepared. In TCRdb, the PCR reads were re-called with MiXCR into one record per CDR3 protein. This repertoire shows 700,000 to 850,000 distinct CDR3 sequences, 16% found once; its top ten account for roughly 5%. With regard to this clonotype: Its antigen is unknown.

The receptor comes from a male patient under 18 who had a stem cell transplant for acute lymphoblastic leukemia, so the T cells may come from the graft donor. The material was PBMCs, mostly from graft donor cells, obtained 360 days after TCRalphabeta/CD19-depleted stem cell transplant. This chain connects TRBV6-1 to TRBJ2-1; D perhaps matches TRBD2 (6 bases). CDR3 region: CASSEGGPRFVEQFF. The DNA of the CDR3 is TGTGCCAGCAGTGAGGGGGGACCCCGCTTTGTAGAGCAGTTCTTC.